These 11 T cell receptor beta chains were all obtained from the same sample, sequenced in a study of cytomegalovirus exposure and HLA in healthy donors. PCR involved 60 Vbeta and 13 Jbeta primers. Method: immunoSEQ multiplex PCR; TCRdb's copy keeps in-frame clones and lacks some. Here the sample spans around 61,000 clones, about two thirds being singletons. The source material was PBMCs. All receptors derive from a man aged 35-49 years in good health and CMV-seropositive.

The DNA for the CDR3 is TGTGCCATCACAAGCAGGGGAAACACCATATATTTT. As protein: CAITSRGNTIYF. V usage is TRBV10-3 and J usage is TRBJ1-3; no clear D. Looked up from germline, CDR1 is ENHRY and CDR2 is SYGVKD. The CDR3 sequence is 12 residues long. Trimming stripped 7 bases from V and 4 bases from J, with 8 bases between.

This clone was recorded a few times. Mismatch with germline at one junction end may stem from a read error. The CDR3 is CATSAPQGRVGLF. For the CDR3, the DNA is TGTGCCACCAGCGCCCCGCAGGGTAGGGTTGGGCTCTTC. The gene calls are TRBV15 and TRBJ2-1, with D maybe TRBD1 (5 bases). Per germline, CDR1 LNHNV and CDR2 YYDKDF (reference sequence). This CDR3 has 13 residues.

V gene TRBV18 combines with J gene TRBJ2-7; D may be TRBD2 (5 bases). V lost 4 bases and J lost 0, with 7 bases in between. The CDR3 extends over 13 amino acids. CDR1 and CDR2 (germline): KGHSH, LQKENI. For the CDR3, the DNA is TGTGCCAGCTCACTGGGGAGCTCCTACGAGCAGTACTTC. This encodes CASSLGSSYEQYF.

V and J are TRBV6-1 and TRBJ1-1, with a weak D call TRBD1 (5 bases). This CDR3 spans 13 amino acids. CDR1 and CDR2 (germline): MNHNS, SASEGT. V gave up 6 bases and J gave up 0 bases, with 8 bases separating them. The CDR3 DNA reads TGTGCCAGCAGATCGGGGGTGAACACTGAAGCTTTCTTT. It codes for CASRSGVNTEAFF.

This sequence joins TRBV5-1 and TRBJ2-1; maybe TRBD1 (6 bases). Trimming cost V 0 bases and J 8 bases, with 15 bases left between them. The CDR3 is 15 residues long. Germline loops: CDR1 SGHRS, CDR2 YFSETQ. The DNA of the CDR3 is TGCGCCAGCAGCTTGGCCGTACAGGGTATAGATGAGCAGTTCTTC. It is translated as CASSLAVQGIDEQFF. The variable domain in full, with the rest retrieved from reference TRBV5-1 and TRBJ2-1, is KAGVTQTPRYLIKTRGQQVTLSCSPISGHRSVSWYQQTPGQGLQFLFEYFSETQRNKGNFPGRFSGRQFSNSRSEMNVSTLELGDSALYLCASSLAVQGIDEQFFGPGTRLTVL.

This clone was counted a few times. The chain joins TRBV6-5 to TRBJ2-1; maybe TRBD2 (5 bases). This CDR3 region has 13 residues. CDR1 is MNHEY, CDR2 SVGAGI, per germline. V shed 7 bases and J shed 7 bases, with 14 bases lying between them. CDR3 loop: CASKGRTGNEQFF. DNA for the CDR3: TGTGCCAGCAAGGGCAGGACGGGAAATGAGCAGTTCTTC.

The chain combines TRBV15 with TRBJ1-5; 9 bases are a match to TRBD1. Trimming took 5 bases from V and 4 from J; bases not matched to a gene: 0. The CDR3 consists of 13 residues. Germline V gene lookup returns CDR1 LNHNV and CDR2 YYDKDF (reference sequence). CDR3 bases: TGTGCCACCAGCGGACAGGGGAATCAGCCCCAGCATTTT. Its protein product is CATSGQGNQPQHF.

V is TRBV5-6 and J is TRBJ1-5; TRBD1 matches at 12 bases. The CDR3 has 16 amino acids. The germline V gene has CDR1 SGHDT and CDR2 YYEEEE. Unmatched junction bases numbered 8, after V lost 3 bases and J lost 7 bases. CDR3 coding DNA: TGTGCCAGCAGCTGGGGGACAGGGGGCGTTGGACAGCCCCAGCATTTT. As protein: CASSWGTGGVGQPQHF.

The CDR3, as DNA: TGTGCCAGTAGTATGGGCGGGAACCCTTCCTACGAGCAGTACTTC. It is translated as CASSMGGNPSYEQYF. This chain joins TRBV19 and TRBJ2-7, with a possible D match to TRBD2 (6 bases). The CDR3 runs 15 residues. V lost 3 bases and J lost 1, with 13 bases in between. Per the germline V gene, CDR1 is LNHDA and CDR2 is SQIVND (reference sequence).

The chain recombines TRBV7-2 with TRBJ1-1; D not certain. V lost 5 bases and J lost 4, with 17 bases in between. In germline, CDR1 is SGHTA, CDR2 FQGNSA. The CDR3 contains 15 residues. The CDR3 region has the DNA TGTGCCAGCAGCCCCAGGATTCTTTATGGCACTGAAGCTTTCTTT. This encodes CASSPRILYGTEAFF.

The V call is TRBV7-3, the J call TRBJ2-1; 13 nucleotides align to TRBD2. CDR1 is SGHTA, CDR2 FQGTGA, per germline. Losses at the gene ends were 6 bases for V and 9 bases for J; bases not matched to a gene: 17. The CDR3 runs to 18 residues. The CDR3 is CASSSSGTSGIRGREQFF. DNA of the CDR3: TGTGCCAGCAGTTCTTCCGGGACTAGCGGGATAAGAGGTCGTGAGCAGTTCTTC.